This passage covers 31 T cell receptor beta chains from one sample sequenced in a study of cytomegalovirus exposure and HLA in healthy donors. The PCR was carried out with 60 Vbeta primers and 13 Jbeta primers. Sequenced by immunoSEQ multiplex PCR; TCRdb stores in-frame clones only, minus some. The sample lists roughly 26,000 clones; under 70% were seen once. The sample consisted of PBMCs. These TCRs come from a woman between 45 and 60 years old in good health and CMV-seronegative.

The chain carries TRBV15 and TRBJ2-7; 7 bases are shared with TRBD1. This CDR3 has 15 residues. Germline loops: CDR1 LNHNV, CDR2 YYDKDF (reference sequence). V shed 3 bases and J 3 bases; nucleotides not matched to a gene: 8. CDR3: CATSRGQTGIYEQYF. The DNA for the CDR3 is TGTGCCACCAGCAGGGGTCAGACAGGGATCTACGAGCAGTACTTC.

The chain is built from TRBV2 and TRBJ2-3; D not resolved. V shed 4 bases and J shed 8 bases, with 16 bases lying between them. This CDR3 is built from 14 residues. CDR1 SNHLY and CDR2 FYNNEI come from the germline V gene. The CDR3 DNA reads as TGTGCCAGCAGTGGGGCAGCAGGAATCGGTACGCAGTATTTT. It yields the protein CASSGAAGIGTQYF. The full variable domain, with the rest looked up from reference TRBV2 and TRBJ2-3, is EPEVTQTPSHQVTQMGQEVILRCVPISNHLYFYWYRQILGQKVEFLVSFYNNEISEKSEIFDDQFSVERPDGSNFTLKIRSTKLEDSAMYFCASSGAAGIGTQYFGPGTRLTVL.

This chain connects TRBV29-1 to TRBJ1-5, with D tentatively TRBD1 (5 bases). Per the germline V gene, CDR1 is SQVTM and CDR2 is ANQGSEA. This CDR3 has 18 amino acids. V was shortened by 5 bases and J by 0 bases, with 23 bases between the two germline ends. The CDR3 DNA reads TGCAGCGTTTCTATGGGGGGGACTCCCCCTTATAGCAATCAGCCCCAGCATTTT. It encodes CSVSMGGTPPYSNQPQHF.

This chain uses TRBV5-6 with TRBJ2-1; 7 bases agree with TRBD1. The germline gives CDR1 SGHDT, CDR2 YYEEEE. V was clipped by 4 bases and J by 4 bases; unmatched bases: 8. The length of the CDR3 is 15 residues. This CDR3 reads CASSLGTDLYNEQFF. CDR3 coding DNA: TGTGCCAGCAGCCTCGGGACAGACCTTTACAATGAGCAGTTCTTC.

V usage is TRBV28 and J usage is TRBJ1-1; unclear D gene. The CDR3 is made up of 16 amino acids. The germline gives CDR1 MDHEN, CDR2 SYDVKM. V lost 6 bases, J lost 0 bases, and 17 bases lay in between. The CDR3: CASSPPLGTLNTEAFF. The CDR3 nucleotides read TGTGCCAGCAGCCCTCCCCTGGGCACTTTGAACACTGAAGCTTTCTTT. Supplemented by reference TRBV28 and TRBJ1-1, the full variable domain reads DVKVTQSSRYLVKRTGEKVFLECVQDMDHENMFWYRQDPGLGLRLIYFSYDVKMKEKGDIPEGYSVSREKKERFSLILESASTNQTSMYLCASSPPLGTLNTEAFFGQGTRLTVV.

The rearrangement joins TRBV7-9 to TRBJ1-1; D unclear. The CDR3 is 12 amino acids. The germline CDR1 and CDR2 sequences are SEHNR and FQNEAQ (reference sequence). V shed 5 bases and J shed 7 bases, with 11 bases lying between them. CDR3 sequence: CASSEGVIEAFF. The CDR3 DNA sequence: TGTGCCAGCAGCGAGGGAGTAATTGAAGCTTTCTTT. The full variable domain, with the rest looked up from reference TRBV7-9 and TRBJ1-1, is DTGVSQNPRHKITKRGQNVTFRCDPISEHNRLYWYRQTLGQGPEFLTYFQNEAQLEKSRLLSDRFSAERPKGSFSTLEIQRTEQGDSAMYLCASSEGVIEAFFGQGTRLTVV.

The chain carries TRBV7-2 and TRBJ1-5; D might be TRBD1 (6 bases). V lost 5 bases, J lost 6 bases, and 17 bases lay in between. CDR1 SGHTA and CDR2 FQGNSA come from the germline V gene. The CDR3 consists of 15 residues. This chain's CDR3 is CASSPSTGYGQPQHF. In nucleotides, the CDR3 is TGTGCCAGCAGCCCTAGCACAGGGTATGGTCAGCCCCAGCATTTT.

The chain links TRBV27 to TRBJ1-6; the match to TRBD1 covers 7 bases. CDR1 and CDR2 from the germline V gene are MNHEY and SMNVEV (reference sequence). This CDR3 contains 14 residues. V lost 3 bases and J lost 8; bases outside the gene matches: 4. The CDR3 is CASSFKGADSPLHF. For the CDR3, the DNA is TGTGCCAGCAGTTTCAAGGGGGCAGATTCACCCCTCCACTTT.

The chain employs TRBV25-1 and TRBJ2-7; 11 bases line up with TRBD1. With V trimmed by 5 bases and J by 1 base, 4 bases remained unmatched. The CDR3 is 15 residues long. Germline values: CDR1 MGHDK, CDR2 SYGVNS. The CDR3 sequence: CASSPGTGGSYEQYF. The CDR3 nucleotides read TGTGCCAGCAGTCCCGGGACAGGGGGATCCTACGAGCAGTACTTC.

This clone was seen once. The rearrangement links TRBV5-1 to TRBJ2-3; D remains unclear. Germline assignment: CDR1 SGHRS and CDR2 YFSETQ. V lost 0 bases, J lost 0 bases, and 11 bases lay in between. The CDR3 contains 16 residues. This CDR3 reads CASSLGSHSSTDTQYF. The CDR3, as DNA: TGCGCCAGCAGCTTGGGAAGCCACTCTAGCACAGATACGCAGTATTTT.

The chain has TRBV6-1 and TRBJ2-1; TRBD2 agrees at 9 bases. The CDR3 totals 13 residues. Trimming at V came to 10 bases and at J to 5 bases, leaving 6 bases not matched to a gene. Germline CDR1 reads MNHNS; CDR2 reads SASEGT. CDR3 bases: TGTGCCACCGCGGGGGGGATCCACAATGAGCAGTTCTTC. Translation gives CATAGGIHNEQFF.

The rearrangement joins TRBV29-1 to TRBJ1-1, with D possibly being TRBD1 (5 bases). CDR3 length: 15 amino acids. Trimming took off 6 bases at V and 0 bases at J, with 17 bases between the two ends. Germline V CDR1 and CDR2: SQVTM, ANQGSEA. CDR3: CSVQKPPGMNTEAFF. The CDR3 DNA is TGCAGCGTCCAGAAACCCCCAGGGATGAACACTGAAGCTTTCTTT.

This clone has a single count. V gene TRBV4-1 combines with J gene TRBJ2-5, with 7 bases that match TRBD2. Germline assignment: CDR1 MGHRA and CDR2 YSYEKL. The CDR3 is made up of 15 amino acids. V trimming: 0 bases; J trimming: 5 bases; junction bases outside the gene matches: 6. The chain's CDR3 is CASSQEGRGGETQYF. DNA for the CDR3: TGCGCCAGCAGCCAAGAGGGGAGGGGAGGCGAGACCCAGTACTTC.

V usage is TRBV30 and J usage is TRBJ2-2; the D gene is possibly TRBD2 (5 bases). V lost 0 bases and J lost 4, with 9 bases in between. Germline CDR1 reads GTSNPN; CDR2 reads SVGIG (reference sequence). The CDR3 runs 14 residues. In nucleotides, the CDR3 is TGTGCCTGGAGTGTACTAGTTGGCACCGGGGAGCTGTTTTTT. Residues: CAWSVLVGTGELFF.

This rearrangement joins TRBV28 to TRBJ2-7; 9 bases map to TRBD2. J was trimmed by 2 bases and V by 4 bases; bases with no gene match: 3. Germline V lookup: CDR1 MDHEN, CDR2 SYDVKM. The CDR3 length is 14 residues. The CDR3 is CASSYASGAYEQYF. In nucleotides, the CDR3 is TGTGCCAGCAGTTACGCTAGCGGGGCCTACGAGCAGTACTTC.

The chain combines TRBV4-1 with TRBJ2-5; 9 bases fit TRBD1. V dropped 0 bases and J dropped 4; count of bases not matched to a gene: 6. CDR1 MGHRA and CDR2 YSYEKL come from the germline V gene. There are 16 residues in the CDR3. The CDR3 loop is CASSQDMTGGIETQYF. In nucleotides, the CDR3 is TGCGCCAGCAGCCAAGATATGACAGGGGGAATAGAGACCCAGTACTTC.

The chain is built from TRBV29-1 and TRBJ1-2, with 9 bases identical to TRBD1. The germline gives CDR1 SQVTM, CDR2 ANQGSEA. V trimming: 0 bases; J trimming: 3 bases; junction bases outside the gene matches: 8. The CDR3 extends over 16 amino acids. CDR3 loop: CSVEDRDRAGDYGYTF. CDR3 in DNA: TGCAGCGTTGAAGATCGGGACAGGGCGGGGGACTATGGCTACACCTTC.

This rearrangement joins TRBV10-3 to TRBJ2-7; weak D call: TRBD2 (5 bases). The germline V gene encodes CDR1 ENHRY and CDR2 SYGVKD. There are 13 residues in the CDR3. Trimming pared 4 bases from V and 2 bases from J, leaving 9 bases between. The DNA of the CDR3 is TGTGCCATCAGTGGAGGGTCCACCTACGAGCAGTACTTC. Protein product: CAISGGSTYEQYF.

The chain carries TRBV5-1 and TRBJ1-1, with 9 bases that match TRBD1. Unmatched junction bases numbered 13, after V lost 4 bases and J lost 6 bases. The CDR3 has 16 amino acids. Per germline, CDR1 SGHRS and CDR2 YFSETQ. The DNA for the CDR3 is TGCGCCAGCAGCCCGCCGGGACAGGGAAACATCGCTGAAGCTTTCTTT. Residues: CASSPPGQGNIAEAFF. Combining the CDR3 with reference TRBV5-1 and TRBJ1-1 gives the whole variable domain KAGVTQTPRYLIKTRGQQVTLSCSPISGHRSVSWYQQTPGQGLQFLFEYFSETQRNKGNFPGRFSGRQFSNSRSEMNVSTLELGDSALYLCASSPPGQGNIAEAFFGQGTRLTVV.

Here the CDR3 reads CASSLRSPRGQAEAFF. CDR3 coding DNA: TGTGCCAGCAGCTTGAGGTCCCCCAGGGGGCAGGCTGAAGCTTTCTTT. The chain employs TRBV5-4 and TRBJ1-1, with 8 nucleotides matching TRBD1. Germline CDR1 SGHNT, CDR2 YYREEE (reference sequence). The CDR3 is made up of 16 amino acids. The V segment lost 1 base and the J segment 6 bases; nucleotides outside the gene matches: 11.

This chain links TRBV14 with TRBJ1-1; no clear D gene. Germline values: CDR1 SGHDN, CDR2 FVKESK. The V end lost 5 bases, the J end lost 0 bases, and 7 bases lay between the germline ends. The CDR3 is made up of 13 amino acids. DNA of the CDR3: TGTGCCAGCAGCGACAATATGAACACTGAAGCTTTCTTT. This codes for CASSDNMNTEAFF.

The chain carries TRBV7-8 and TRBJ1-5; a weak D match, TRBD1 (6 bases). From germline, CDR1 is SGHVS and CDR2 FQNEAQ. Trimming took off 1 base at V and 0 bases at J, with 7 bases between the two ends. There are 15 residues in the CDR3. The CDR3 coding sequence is TGTGCCAGCAGCTTAGAGGGGGTTAGCAATCAGCCCCAGCATTTT. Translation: CASSLEGVSNQPQHF.

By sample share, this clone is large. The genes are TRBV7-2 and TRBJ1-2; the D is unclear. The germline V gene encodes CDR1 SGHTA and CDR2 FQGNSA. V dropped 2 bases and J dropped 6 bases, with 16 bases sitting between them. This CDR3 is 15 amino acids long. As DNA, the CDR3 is TGTGCCAGCAGCTTATTGGGCGATCGGTTGCATGGCTACACCTTC. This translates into CASSLLGDRLHGYTF.

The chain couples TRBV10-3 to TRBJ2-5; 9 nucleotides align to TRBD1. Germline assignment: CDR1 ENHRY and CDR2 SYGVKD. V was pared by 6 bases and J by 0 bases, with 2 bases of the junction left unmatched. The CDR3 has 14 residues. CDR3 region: CAIRGTGNQETQYF. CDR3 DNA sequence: TGTGCCATCAGGGGGACAGGGAACCAAGAGACCCAGTACTTC.

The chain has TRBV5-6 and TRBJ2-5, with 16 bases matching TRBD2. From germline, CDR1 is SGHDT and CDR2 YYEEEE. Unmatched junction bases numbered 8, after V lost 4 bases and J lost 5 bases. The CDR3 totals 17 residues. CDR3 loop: CASSPGTSGGAWETQYF. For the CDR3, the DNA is TGTGCCAGCAGCCCCGGGACTAGCGGGGGGGCCTGGGAGACCCAGTACTTC.

In DNA form, the CDR3 reads TGTGCCTGGATTACCCGGGACAGCTCTGGCTACACCTTC. It codes for CAWITRDSSGYTF. This chain joins TRBV30 and TRBJ1-2; 7 bases match TRBD1. The CDR3 is 13 residues long. Germline values: CDR1 GTSNPN, CDR2 SVGIG (reference sequence). V lost 4 bases to trimming and J lost 7 bases; unmatched junction nucleotides: 9.

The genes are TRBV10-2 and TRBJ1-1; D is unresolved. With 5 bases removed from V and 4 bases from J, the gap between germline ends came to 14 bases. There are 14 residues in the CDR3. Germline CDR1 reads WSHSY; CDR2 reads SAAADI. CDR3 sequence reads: CASSLGGGSTEAFF. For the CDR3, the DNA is TGCGCCAGCAGTCTCGGCGGTGGGAGCACTGAAGCTTTCTTT.

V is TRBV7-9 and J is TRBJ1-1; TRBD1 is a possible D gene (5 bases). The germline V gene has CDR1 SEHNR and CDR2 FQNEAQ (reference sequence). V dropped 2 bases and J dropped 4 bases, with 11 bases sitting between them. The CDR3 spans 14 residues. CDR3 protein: CASSLQGPTTEAFF. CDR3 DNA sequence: TGTGCCAGCAGCTTACAGGGCCCAACCACTGAAGCTTTCTTT.

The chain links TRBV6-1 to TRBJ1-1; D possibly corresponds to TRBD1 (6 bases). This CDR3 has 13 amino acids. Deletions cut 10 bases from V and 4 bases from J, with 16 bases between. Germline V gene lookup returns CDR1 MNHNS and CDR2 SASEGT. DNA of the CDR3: TGTGCCACCTGGGGGGGGCTGGGCACTGAAGCTTTCTTT. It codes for CATWGGLGTEAFF.

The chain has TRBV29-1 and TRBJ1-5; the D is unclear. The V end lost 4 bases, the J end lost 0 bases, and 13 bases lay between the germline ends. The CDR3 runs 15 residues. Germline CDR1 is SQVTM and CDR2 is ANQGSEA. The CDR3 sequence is CSVAVGQVSNQPQHF. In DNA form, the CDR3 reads TGCAGCGTTGCCGTTGGCCAGGTTAGCAATCAGCCCCAGCATTTT.

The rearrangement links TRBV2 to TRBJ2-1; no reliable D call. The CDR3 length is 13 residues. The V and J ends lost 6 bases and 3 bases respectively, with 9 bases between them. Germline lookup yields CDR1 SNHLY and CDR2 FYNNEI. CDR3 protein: CASSVAVYNEQFF. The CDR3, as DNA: TGTGCCAGCAGCGTCGCGGTCTACAATGAGCAGTTCTTC.